This TCR beta chain was captured by sequencing in a study of chemoradiotherapy in HPV16-positive cancers. In regard to this clone: Its antigen is not identified.

Assay used: immunoSEQ multiplex PCR; TCRdb lists only in-frame clones, some missing. The table includes approximately 3,100 clones, about 92% detected once. V was pared by 2 bases and J by 4 bases, with 8 bases between. This CDR3 contains 13 residues. From germline, CDR1 is SGHTA and CDR2 FQGNSA. Study-level findings and limits: Non-HPV-specific T cells did not expand in tumors during treatment, whereas candidate HPV-specific clones and E7-related motifs did.

The chain has TRBV7-2 and TRBJ1-2; D unresolved. The sample was tumor tissue, taken from a patient who underwent chemoradiotherapy. The sequence was obtained from a human donor with HPV-associated anogenital cancer. DNA of the CDR3: TGTGCCAGCAGCTTAATGGGCCGCTATGGCTACACCTTC. Protein sequence: CASSLMGRYGYTF.